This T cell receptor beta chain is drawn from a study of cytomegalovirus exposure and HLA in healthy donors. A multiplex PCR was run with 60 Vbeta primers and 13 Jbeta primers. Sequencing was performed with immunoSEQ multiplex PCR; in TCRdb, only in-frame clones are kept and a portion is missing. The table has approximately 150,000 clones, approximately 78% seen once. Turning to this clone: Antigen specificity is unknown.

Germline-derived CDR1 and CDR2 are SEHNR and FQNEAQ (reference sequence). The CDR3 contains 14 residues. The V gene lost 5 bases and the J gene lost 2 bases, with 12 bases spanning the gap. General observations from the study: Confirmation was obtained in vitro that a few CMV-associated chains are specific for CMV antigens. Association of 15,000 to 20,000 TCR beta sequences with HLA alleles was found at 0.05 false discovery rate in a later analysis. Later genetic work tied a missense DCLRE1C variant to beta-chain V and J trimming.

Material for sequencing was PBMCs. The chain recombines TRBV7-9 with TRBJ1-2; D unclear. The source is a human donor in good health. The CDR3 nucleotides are TGTGCCAGCAGCCCCGGTGGGAGAAACTATGGCTACACCTTC. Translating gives CASSPGGRNYGYTF.